This T cell receptor (beta chain) was obtained from a study of T cells in Graves' hyperthyroidism and ophthalmopathy (dated by TCRdb to the late 2010s). Looking at the study overall: Peripheral blood samples were taken at initial diagnosis, before any treatment was given. A discovery cohort of about a hundred patients, roughly 45 with Graves' ophthalmopathy and 55 to 65 with stable Graves' hyperthyroidism, was used to find distinguishing TCR V-J signatures. Prospective prediction of ophthalmopathy was tested in an independent validation cohort of 18 to 20 hyperthyroidism patients and 15 to 17 patients who later progressed to ophthalmopathy. For training and testing, the roughly 93 patients in the discovery cohort were randomly divided in a 7:3 ratio. In addition, the study compared T-cell repertoires in thyroid tissue and in blood from about 6 Graves' hyperthyroidism patients. Once sampling was done, hyperthyroidism patients were given methimazole at a starting dose of 30 mg daily, whereas ophthalmopathy patients were given high-dose intravenous methylprednisolone. The paper reports TCR Vbeta CDR3 sequencing of roughly 140 peripheral blood samples: 40 to 45 ophthalmopathy, roughly 74 hyperthyroidism and some 17 progressor patients.

Broad study findings and their caveats: During validation, the model predicted progression to ophthalmopathy a median of approximately 6.5 months ahead of onset, with around 70% sensitivity and almost 75% specificity. A model built on a 13 V-J signature distinguished ophthalmopathy from stable hyperthyroidism, reaching 87.88% sensitivity and approximately 83% specificity in cross-validation and 80%/75% in testing. Sample size was not statistically predetermined, and investigators were not blinded to group allocation. Most expanded thyroid clonotypes (frequency above 0.001) were also detected in blood, a finding suggesting that blood repertoires may reflect thyroid immune responses.

The TCR beta CDR3 regions were amplified from the RNA transcripts. The first round of RT-PCR for the TCR CDR3 was performed with the HTBI primer set and the Qiagen OneStep RT-PCR kit. A second multiplex PCR round built the libraries, followed by size selection and purification. Sequencing of the libraries was done on an Illumina HiSeq2000 using paired-end 100 bp reads. In the authors' own workflow: SOAPnuke was used to process the raw data, with reads discarded if the reads contained adapters or uncalled bases, had a mean Phred below 15, or lacked an exact constant-primer or identifier match. High-quality paired reads were merged using COPE v1.2.5, and each unique nucleotide sequence was defined as a clonotype. MiTCR v1.1 was used to align clonotypes to the IMGT TRBV, TRBD and TRBJ reference segments. Analysis was restricted to V-J combinations with a frequency above 0.0001, which covered 99.2% of repertoires. The TCS score was defined as the ratio of F50 (clonal expansion) to E x V (chaos), calculated using BLOSUM62-based TCRdist between CDR3 peptides within each V-J. Welch's t-statistics and random forest reduced around 550 V-J features to roughly 13, which were used in a naive Bayes classifier (R e1071). The public sequencing data were trimmed at Q25 with fastp and processed into clonotypes with MiXCR by TCRdb, which kept only in-frame beta chains. Identical CDR3 proteins give one entry, which carries the most common genes and DNA. TCRdb assigned the V and J calls; the authors' analysis was not used. The sample table holds about 260,000 distinct CDR3 sequences, of which 22% were seen once. Roughly 60% of the sample comes from the top ten.

Clipping removes 8 bases from V and 3 bases from J, with 4 as the unmatched junction base count. There are 13 amino acids in the CDR3, from cysteine to phenylalanine inclusive. The entry retains the CDR3 DNA only, 39 bases that are in frame from base 1. The germline V gene (reference sequence) provides CDR1 GTSNPN and CDR2 SVGIG. This clonotype was counted ten times or more. Its antigen is unknown. The sample holds no much larger clone one base away, and base qualities are not on file. Moderately to severely active disease, a Clinical Activity Score of at least 3, a NOSPECS grade of at least 4, and a duration under 3 months were present in ophthalmopathy patients. Any patient with an uncontrolled infection, another autoimmune disease, pregnancy or lactation was excluded. Diagnoses relied on clinical symptoms, serum thyroxine and TRAb, thyroid ultrasound and orbital computed tomography. PBMCs were separated from roughly 9.6 ml of fresh peripheral blood using Ficoll-Paque density gradient centrifugation. Total RNA was extracted with Trizol reagent, and quality was checked on an Agilent 2100 Bioanalyzer.

The clonotype was recovered from a man aged 30 to 39 with Graves' ophthalmopathy. Sequencing used blood. The chain couples TRBV30 to TRBJ1-6; 7 bases in between match TRBD1. The DNA sequence is as follows: TGTGCCAGAGACAGGGACTATAATTCACCCCTCCACTTT. Its protein reads: CARDRDYNSPLHF.